The sequence of this T cell receptor (beta chain) was determined in a study of cytomegalovirus exposure and HLA in healthy donors (TCRdb year 2017). About the study as a whole: An earlier analysis of approximately 590 of the donors reported 250 to 300 Gb of sequence data and approximately 110 million unique TCR beta sequences from approximately 180 million T cells. An early release covering about 600 HLA-typed donors comprised 250 to 350 gigabases of sequencing data and roughly 85 million unique TCR sequences. Among the approximately 400 genotyped donors, approximately 76% belonged to the genetic ancestry cluster associated with self-reported Caucasian donors. The aim of the study was to test whether cataloging public T cell receptors could identify signatures of past pathogen exposure. The study profiled the T cell repertoires of about 640 subjects by immunosequencing and related them to cytomegalovirus serostatus. A separate validation cohort of 100 to 150 different subjects was used in addition to the roughly 720-subject first cohort. The study combined high-throughput TCR immunosequencing, statistical association of individual TCRs with disease status, and machine learning to predict cytomegalovirus infection status. To study patterns of TCR occurrence, a later analysis re-analyzed previously published TCR beta repertoires from 650 to 750 donors and added high-resolution HLA genotyping. The later analysis used no new phenotypic data to find candidate immune exposures, relying instead on TCR beta sequences and their occurrence across donors. In an earlier analysis of 587 of the donors, high-throughput TCR beta sequencing was used to judge whether each TCR beta V gene segment behaved as functional or pseudogenic. Donor age, sex, ethnicity and CMV serostatus were compiled together with the repertoire data. A later genetic analysis took genome-wide SNP genotypes for about 55% of the 666 donors and used that subset as a discovery cohort. All discovery cohort repertoires had been generated using a single sequencing platform. Class I and class II HLA loci were covered by the typing at four-digit resolution. The number of typed donors differed by locus: about 629-640 for A, B, C, DRB1 and DQB1; approximately 530 for DQA1; 606 for DPA1; and around 490 for DPB1. Four to six DR-DQ haplotypes were handled as single units for association and clustering, since linkage in the cohort was strong. On average, around 240,000 unique TCR beta nucleotide sequences were sequenced per donor among a few hundred genotyped donors of the cohort, with 15% to 20% of those sequences being non-productive.

The research as a whole found: In vitro tests confirmed that three of the cytomegalovirus-associated TCR beta chains recognize cytomegalovirus antigens. A further reported finding was that TCR beta sequences accurately predicted the HLA-A and HLA-B alleles for most subjects in the first cohort. The classifier was reported to diagnose cytomegalovirus status with high specificity and sensitivity in both the original and validation cohorts. Linkage disequilibrium might explain the correlated functional status among segregating V segments, but an unknown experimental factor could not be excluded. Because some donors lacked HLA typing at each locus, the association tests relied only on the typed subset. The authors suggested that the approach could potentially be generalized to other disease states and immunological phenotypes. Strong co-occurrence of HLA alleles, especially DR and DQ, made assigning TCR associations to individual alleles difficult. Because counts were too low, about 17 rarely observed V segments, including chromosome 9 orphons, were excluded from the earlier analysis of a few hundred of the donors. A later analysis found that HLA-associated TCR beta chains were more clonally expanded and had lower generation probabilities than equally common non-associated chains. In a later genetic analysis, fewer N-insertions in productive TCRs were reported among donors in an Asian-associated ancestry cluster than the roughly 700-donor mean. A later analysis found that TCR association rates varied across HLA loci, with DRB1 alleles showing the most associated TCRs and HLA-C alleles the fewest. In a later genetic analysis, a missense DCLRE1C variant was associated with V-gene and J-gene trimming of TCR beta chains, and the association was replicated in an independent cohort. The cohort was sequenced for TCR beta chains only, and without alpha or paired-chain data the features that could be detected were limited. A group of highly shared sequence variants was considered likely to be a technical artifact of the sequencing pipeline. In a later analysis, around 17,000 TCR beta sequences were associated with specific HLA alleles at a false discovery rate of 0.05. In an earlier analysis of more than 500 of the donors, most TCR beta V segments appeared in productive rearrangements about 87% or about 30% of the time, broadly matching IMGT annotations. A later analysis found that most CMV-associated TCR beta chains appeared HLA-restricted, with HLA associations seemingly driven largely by CMV exposure. CMV serostatus was the only immune exposure information available for the cohort. The presence/absence analyses assumed that sequencing depth was roughly uniform across donors, and that assumption may not be true. The study listed 150 to 200 TCR beta chains as associated with cytomegalovirus. Because the 87-base-pair reads could not distinguish some IMGT-functional V segments, including TRBV6-2 and TRBV6-3, those segments were excluded. Most TCR sequences were observed very rarely across donors, whereas some public TCRs were present in many individuals. Several of the top co-occurrence clusters appeared to be linked to parvovirus B19, influenza, CMV and Epstein-Barr virus, according to a later analysis.

Library generation was performed with the immunoSEQ multiplex PCR assay. The multiplex PCR relied on a mix of 60 forward primers for TCR Vbeta segments and 13 reverse primers for TCR Jbeta segments. A multiplex PCR assay on genomic DNA amplified the CDR3 region of rearranged TCR beta genes. Amplified TCR beta libraries were sequenced as 87-base-pair reads on the Illumina HiSeq System. In the source study's methods: A later analysis counted approximately 74 million unique TCR beta chains across the approximately 700 repertoires, and some 11 million of these chains were shared by at least two donors. Raw reads were error-corrected and collapsed into unique sequences by a nearest-neighbor algorithm in which closely related sequences were merged to remove PCR and sequencing errors. To assign V, D and J gene segments, CDR3 sequences were aligned to IMGT reference sequences. For a sequence to be retained, a match of at least six nucleotides was required to both a V gene segment and a J gene segment. A rearrangement was called productive if the CDR3 had no stop codons and remained in frame with V and J, and every other rearrangement was called non-productive. Following IMGT convention, CDR3 was defined as the stretch from the second conserved V-encoded cysteine up to the conserved J-encoded phenylalanine. In an earlier analysis of 500 to 650 of the donors, sequences lacking an unambiguous match to a single V gene segment were excluded. In an earlier analysis of around 600 of the donors, V segments were called functional above 56.7% productive rearrangements and were called segregating when the between-donor standard deviation exceeded 5%. A statistical classification framework was built for diagnosing cytomegalovirus status from the catalog of TCR beta chain sequences. In a later analysis, TCR nucleotide sequences were compared against IMGT/GENE-DB human TR gene sequences so that V and J genes could be assigned. Using the TCRdist pipeline, a later analysis assigned CDR3 sequences along with most-parsimonious VDJ recombination scenarios. In a later analysis, each TCR beta chain was defined by its CDR3 amino acid sequence together with its V-gene family, and reads without a unique V-gene family were excluded. As a way to deal with suspected cross-contamination and a sequencing artifact, a later analysis dropped approximately 590 nucleotide sequences that were highly shared and had low generation probability. For each public chain, a later analysis derived a clonal expansion index from normalized ranks of inferred template counts within each repertoire. Generation probabilities in a later analysis came from a VDJ recombination model fitted to out-of-frame rearrangements, and those results were checked against IGoR. In a later analysis, TCR-TCR, TCR-HLA and TCR-CMV co-occurrence was scored with hypergeometric tests, and a repertoire-size bias correction was applied to TCR pairs. To estimate false discovery rates, a later analysis permuted the HLA or CMV assignments 20 times. A later analysis grouped co-occurring TCRs with DBSCAN, adding TCRdist sequence similarity when clustering within HLA-allele-positive subsets. Repertoires with fewer than 30,000 or more than 120,000 public chains, plus five repertoires with anomalous nucleotide sharing, were excluded from co-occurrence clustering. TCRdb retrieved this table from immuneACCESS and kept in-frame rearrangements only. Not all clones are present; in checked studies, unresolved V genes account for under half, and no reason is known for the remainder. V, J and clone size are taken as reported in that table, and D and trimming were inferred from the DNA itself. The sample includes approximately 110,000 clones, with around four fifths observed a single time. Together, the top ten hold roughly 1.3% of the sample.

In regard to this clone: Its antigen specificity is not known. Base quality data are lacking; no much larger clone is found one base away.

The cohort was made up of 650 to 700 healthy bone marrow donors. At the time of sampling, all cohort members were nominally healthy, though unrecorded immune exposures were likely present. The donor tested CMV seronegative and was one of the 352 seronegative cohort members. Every donor gave a peripheral blood sample, and the peripheral blood mononuclear cells from that sample were used for TCR beta sequencing. Genomic DNA extraction from the blood cell samples was performed with the Qiagen DNeasy Blood Extraction Kit. V is reduced by 5 bases and J by 7 bases, leaving a spacing of 16 bases between them. The CDR3 spans 13 residues, from the cysteine through the phenylalanine. Just the 39-base CDR3 DNA is kept, in frame starting at base 1. As encoded in the germline V gene (reference sequence), CDR1 is SGHNT while CDR2 is YYREEE.

The sequence derives from a man aged 25 to 40 in good health and CMV-seronegative. This receptor chain uses TRBV5-4 and TRBJ2-7; the D gene cannot be named for sure. Sample: PBMCs. Read as DNA, the sequence is TGTGCCAGCAGACCCGAGAGTAGCTGGGAGCAGTACTTC. This codes for CASRPESSWEQYF. With all but the CDR3 taken from the reference TRBV5-4 and TRBJ2-7 genes, the full variable domain is: ETGVTQSPTHLIKTRGQQVTLRCSSQSGHNTVSWYQQALGQGPQFIFQYYREEENGRGNFPPRFSGLQFPNYSSELNVNALELDDSALYLCASRPESSWEQYFGPGTRLTVT.